These 9 T cell receptor beta chains were all obtained from the same sample, sequenced in a study of control samples from healthy donors and cancer patients. Profiled with immunoSEQ multiplex PCR; TCRdb holds only in-frame clones, not every one. Of over 80,000 clones listed, about 80% are singletons. The specimen was blood. These receptors came from a woman between 25 and 40 years old in good health.

This chain links TRBV3-1 (or the pseudogene TRBV3-2) with TRBJ1-4; D possibly corresponds to TRBD1 (5 bases). The germline CDR1 and CDR2 sequences are LGHDT and YNNKEL (reference sequence). This CDR3 has 14 residues. V shed 6 bases and J shed 11 bases, with 19 bases lying between them. CDR3 protein: CASRTTGPGMKLFF. The CDR3 nucleotides are TGTGCCAGCAGAACAACAGGCCCCGGGATGAAACTGTTTTTT.

V and J are TRBV29-1 and TRBJ1-1; TRBD1 aligns across 9 bases. The CDR3 is made up of 13 amino acids. V lost 7 bases to trimming and J lost 5 bases; unmatched junction nucleotides: 8. Per the germline V gene, CDR1 is SQVTM and CDR2 is ANQGSEA. CDR3 loop: CSATTGGYTEAFF. The CDR3, as DNA: TGCAGCGCTACGACAGGGGGATATACTGAAGCTTTCTTT.

This clone has only one observation. The chain uses TRBV4-3 and TRBJ1-3; D is uncertain. CDR1 and CDR2 from the germline V gene are LGHNA and YSLEER. The CDR3 covers 17 residues. V was clipped by 0 bases and J by 0 bases, with 12 bases between them. This chain's CDR3 is CASSQDSKARSGNTIYF. The CDR3 nucleotides are TGCGCCAGCAGCCAAGATTCGAAGGCCCGCTCTGGAAACACCATATATTTT.

The V call is TRBV5-1, the J call TRBJ2-6; TRBD1 matches 9 bases. J was trimmed by 2 bases and V by 3 bases; bases with no gene match: 3. CDR1 is SGHRS and CDR2 is YFSETQ in the germline V gene. CDR3 length equals 16 residues. The chain's CDR3 is CASSWDREPGANVLTF. CDR3 bases: TGCGCCAGCAGCTGGGACAGGGAGCCTGGGGCCAACGTCCTGACTTTC. Using reference TRBV5-1 and TRBJ2-6 for the parts outside the CDR3, the full variable domain is KAGVTQTPRYLIKTRGQQVTLSCSPISGHRSVSWYQQTPGQGLQFLFEYFSETQRNKGNFPGRFSGRQFSNSRSEMNVSTLELGDSALYLCASSWDREPGANVLTFGAGSRLTVL.

The gene calls are TRBV7-2 and TRBJ1-5; D call uncertain. Germline CDR1 reads SGHTA; CDR2 reads FQGNSA. V was cut by 1 base and J by 0 bases, with 7 bases left in between. This CDR3 spans 15 amino acids. CDR3 coding DNA: TGTGCCAGCAGCTTAGTGGGTATTAGCAATCAGCCCCAGCATTTT. Translation: CASSLVGISNQPQHF.

The chain is built from TRBV30 and TRBJ1-2, with 8 positions matching TRBD1. The V gene end was trimmed by 3 bases and the J gene end by 7 bases; junction bases not matched to a gene: 10. This CDR3 region has 14 residues. Germline assignment: CDR1 GTSNPN and CDR2 SVGIG (reference sequence). The DNA of the CDR3 is TGTGCCTGGAGCTTAACAGGGGGGAAGAGTGGCTACACCTTC. Translating gives CAWSLTGGKSGYTF.

This chain connects TRBV6-6 to TRBJ1-2; 8 positions match TRBD1. Germline V CDR1 and CDR2: MNHNY, SVGAGI (reference sequence). CDR3 length: 13 amino acids. V lost 9 bases and J lost 4; bases outside the gene matches: 7. The DNA of the CDR3 is TGTGCCAGTAGTCAGGGGGCAGGCTATGGCTACACCTTC. This sequence encodes CASSQGAGYGYTF.

The chain recombines TRBV3-1 (or the pseudogene TRBV3-2) with TRBJ2-7, with a possible D match to TRBD2 (5 bases). This CDR3 comprises 15 residues. Trimming left V 6 bases short and J 0 bases short, with 15 bases between. Germline V gene lookup returns CDR1 LGHDT and CDR2 YNNKEL (reference sequence). The CDR3 region is CASRRGLASSYEQYF. DNA of the CDR3: TGTGCCAGCAGGAGAGGACTTGCAAGCTCCTACGAGCAGTACTTC.

This chain uses TRBV4-3 with TRBJ1-2; D is unresolved. Germline assignment: CDR1 LGHNA and CDR2 YSLEER. The CDR3 contains 14 residues. V was clipped by 0 bases and J by 4 bases, with 9 bases between them. DNA of the CDR3: TGCGCCAGCAGCCAAGATCGGGAGGTCTATGGCTACACCTTC. Translating gives CASSQDREVYGYTF.